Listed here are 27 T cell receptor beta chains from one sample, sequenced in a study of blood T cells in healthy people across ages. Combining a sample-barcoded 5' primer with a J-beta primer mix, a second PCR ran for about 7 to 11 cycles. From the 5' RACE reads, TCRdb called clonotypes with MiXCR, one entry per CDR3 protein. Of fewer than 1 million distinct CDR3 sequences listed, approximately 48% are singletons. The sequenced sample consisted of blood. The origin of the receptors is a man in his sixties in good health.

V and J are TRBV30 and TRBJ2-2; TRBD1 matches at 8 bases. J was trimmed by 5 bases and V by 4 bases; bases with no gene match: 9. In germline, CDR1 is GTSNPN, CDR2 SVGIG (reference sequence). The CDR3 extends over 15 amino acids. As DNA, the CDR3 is TGTGCCTGGACGGGACAGGCTCTCTGGACCGGGGAGCTGTTTTTT. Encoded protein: CAWTGQALWTGELFF.

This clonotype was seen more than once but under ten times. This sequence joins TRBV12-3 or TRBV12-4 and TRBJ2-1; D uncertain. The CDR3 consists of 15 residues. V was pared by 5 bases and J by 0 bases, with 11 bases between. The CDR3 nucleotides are TGTGCCAGCAGTGTCTTCCGCGGCTCCTACAATGAGCAGTTCTTC. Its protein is CASSVFRGSYNEQFF.

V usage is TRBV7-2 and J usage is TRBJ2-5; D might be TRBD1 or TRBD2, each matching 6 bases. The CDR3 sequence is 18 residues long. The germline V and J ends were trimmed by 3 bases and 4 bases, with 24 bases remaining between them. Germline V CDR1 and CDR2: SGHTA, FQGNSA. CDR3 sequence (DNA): TGTGCCAGCAGCTTGAACGAGGGGGGCCGGGCGATAGTAGAGACCCAGTACTTC. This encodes CASSLNEGGRAIVETQYF.

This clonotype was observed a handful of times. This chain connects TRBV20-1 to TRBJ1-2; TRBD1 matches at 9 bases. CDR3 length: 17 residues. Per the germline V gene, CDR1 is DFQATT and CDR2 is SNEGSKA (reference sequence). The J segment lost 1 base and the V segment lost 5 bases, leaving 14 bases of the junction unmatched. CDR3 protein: CSAPLGDRESNNYGYTF. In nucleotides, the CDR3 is TGCAGTGCTCCCCTCGGGGACAGGGAGTCAAATAACTATGGCTACACCTTC.

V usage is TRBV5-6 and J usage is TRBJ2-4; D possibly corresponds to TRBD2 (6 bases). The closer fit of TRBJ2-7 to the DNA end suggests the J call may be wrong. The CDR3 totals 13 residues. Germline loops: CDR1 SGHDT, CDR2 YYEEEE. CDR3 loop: CASSQGRGIEQYF. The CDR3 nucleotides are TGTGCCAGCAGCCAGGGACGGGGGATCGAGCAGTACTTC.

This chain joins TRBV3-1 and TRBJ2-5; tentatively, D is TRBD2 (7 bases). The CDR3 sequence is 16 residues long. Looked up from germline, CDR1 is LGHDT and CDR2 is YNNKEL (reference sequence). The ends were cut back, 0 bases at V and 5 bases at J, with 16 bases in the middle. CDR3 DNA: TGTGCCAGCAGCCAAGATAGGTTGGGGGGGCATGAGACCCAGTACTTC. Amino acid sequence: CASSQDRLGGHETQYF.

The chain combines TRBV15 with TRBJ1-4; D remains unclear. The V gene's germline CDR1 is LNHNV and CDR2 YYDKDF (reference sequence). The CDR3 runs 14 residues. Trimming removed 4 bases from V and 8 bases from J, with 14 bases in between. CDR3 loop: CATSTRKGIEKLFF. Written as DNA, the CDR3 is TGTGCCACCAGCACCCGTAAGGGTATAGAAAAACTGTTTTTT. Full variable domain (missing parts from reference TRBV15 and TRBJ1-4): DAMVIQNPRYQVTQFGKPVTLSCSQTLNHNVMYWYQQKSSQAPKLLFHYYDKDFNNEADTPDNFQSRRPNTSFCFLDIRSPGLGDTAMYLCATSTRKGIEKLFFGSGTQLSVL.

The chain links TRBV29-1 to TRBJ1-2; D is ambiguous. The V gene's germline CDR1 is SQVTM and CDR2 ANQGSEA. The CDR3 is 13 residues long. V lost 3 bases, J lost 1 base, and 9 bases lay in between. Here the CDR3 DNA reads TGCAGCGTTGATGGTGGGCGTAACTATGGCTACACCTTC. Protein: CSVDGGRNYGYTF.

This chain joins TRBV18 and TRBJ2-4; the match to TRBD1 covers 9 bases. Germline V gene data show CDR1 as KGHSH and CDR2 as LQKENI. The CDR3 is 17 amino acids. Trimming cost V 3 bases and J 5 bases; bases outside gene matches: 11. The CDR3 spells CASSPSQTGGVQNIQYF. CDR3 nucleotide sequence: TGTGCCAGCTCACCCTCTCAAACAGGGGGCGTCCAAAACATTCAGTACTTC.

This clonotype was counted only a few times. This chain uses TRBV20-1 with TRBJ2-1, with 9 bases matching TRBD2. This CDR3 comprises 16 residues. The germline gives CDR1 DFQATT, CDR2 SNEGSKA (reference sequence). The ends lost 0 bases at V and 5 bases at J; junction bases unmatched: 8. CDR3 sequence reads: CSARDLASGADNEQFF. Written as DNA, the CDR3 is TGCAGTGCTAGAGATCTCGCTAGCGGGGCCGACAATGAGCAGTTCTTC.

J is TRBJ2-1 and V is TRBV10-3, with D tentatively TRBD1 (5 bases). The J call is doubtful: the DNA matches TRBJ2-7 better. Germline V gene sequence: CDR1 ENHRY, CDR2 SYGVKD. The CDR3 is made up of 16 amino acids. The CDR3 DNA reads TGTGCCATCAGTGACCCGGCAGGGCTCTCCTACAATGAGCAGTACTTC. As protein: CAISDPAGLSYNEQYF.

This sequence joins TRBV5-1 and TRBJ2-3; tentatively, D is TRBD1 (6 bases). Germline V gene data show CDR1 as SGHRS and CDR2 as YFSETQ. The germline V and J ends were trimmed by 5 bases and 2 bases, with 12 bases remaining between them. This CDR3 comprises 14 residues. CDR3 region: CASSVGQNTDTQYF. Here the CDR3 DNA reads TGCGCCAGCAGTGTGGGACAAAACACAGATACGCAGTATTTT.

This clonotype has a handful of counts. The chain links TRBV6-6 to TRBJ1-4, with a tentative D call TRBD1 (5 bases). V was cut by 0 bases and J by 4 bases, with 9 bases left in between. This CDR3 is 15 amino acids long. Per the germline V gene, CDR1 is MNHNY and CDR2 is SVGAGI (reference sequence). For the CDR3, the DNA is TGTGCCAGCAGTTACTCGCAGGGACGTAATGAAAAACTGTTTTTT. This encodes CASSYSQGRNEKLFF.

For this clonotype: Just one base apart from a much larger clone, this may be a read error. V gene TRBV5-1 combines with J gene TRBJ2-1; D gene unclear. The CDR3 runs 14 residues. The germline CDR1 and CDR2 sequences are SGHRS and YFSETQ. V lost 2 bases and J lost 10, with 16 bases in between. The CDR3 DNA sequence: TGCGCCAGCAGCTTCCGAGGTACTGCCTACGAGCAGTTCTTC. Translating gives CASSFRGTAYEQFF. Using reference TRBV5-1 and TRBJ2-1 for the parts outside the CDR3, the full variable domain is KAGVTQTPRYLIKTRGQQVTLSCSPISGHRSVSWYQQTPGQGLQFLFEYFSETQRNKGNFPGRFSGRQFSNSRSEMNVSTLELGDSALYLCASSFRGTAYEQFFGPGTRLTVL.

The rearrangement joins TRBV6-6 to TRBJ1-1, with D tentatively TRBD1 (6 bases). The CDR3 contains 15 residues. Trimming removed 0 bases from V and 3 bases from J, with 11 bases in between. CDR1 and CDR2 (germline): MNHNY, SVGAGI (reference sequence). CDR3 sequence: CASSYSGQFYTEAFF. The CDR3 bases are TGTGCCAGCAGTTACTCAGGACAGTTTTACACTGAAGCTTTCTTT.

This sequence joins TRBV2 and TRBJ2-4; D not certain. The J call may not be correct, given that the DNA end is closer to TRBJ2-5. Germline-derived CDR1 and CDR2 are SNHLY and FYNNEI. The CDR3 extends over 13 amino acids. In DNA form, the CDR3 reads TGTGCCAGCGTGAACTCCCGCCAAGAGACCCAGTACTTC. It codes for CASVNSRQETQYF.

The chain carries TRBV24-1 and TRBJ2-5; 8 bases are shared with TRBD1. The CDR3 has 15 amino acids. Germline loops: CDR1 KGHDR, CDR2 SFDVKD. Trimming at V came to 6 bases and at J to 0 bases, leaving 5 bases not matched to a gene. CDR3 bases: TGTGCCACCAGTCCCCGGGACAGGTACCAAGAGACCCAGTACTTC. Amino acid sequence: CATSPRDRYQETQYF.

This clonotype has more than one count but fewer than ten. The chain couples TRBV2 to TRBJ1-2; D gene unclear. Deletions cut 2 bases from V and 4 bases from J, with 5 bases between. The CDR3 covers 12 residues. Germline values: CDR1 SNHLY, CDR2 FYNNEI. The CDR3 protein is CASSEYLYGYTF. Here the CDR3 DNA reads TGTGCCAGCAGTGAATATCTCTATGGCTACACCTTC.

This chain's CDR3 is CASGPGQVPTDTQYF. Here the CDR3 DNA reads TGTGCCAGCGGACCGGGACAGGTTCCCACAGATACGCAGTATTTT. The chain has TRBV7-8 and TRBJ2-3, with 8 nucleotides matching TRBD1. The length of the CDR3 is 15 residues. Losses at the gene ends were 8 bases for V and 2 bases for J; bases not matched to a gene: 9. CDR1 SGHVS and CDR2 FQNEAQ come from the germline V gene.

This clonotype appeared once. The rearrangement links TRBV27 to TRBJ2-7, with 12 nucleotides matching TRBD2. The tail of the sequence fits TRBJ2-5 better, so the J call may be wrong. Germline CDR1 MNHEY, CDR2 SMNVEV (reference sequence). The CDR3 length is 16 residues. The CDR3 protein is CASSLSPGLAGETQYF. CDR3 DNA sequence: TGTGCCAGCAGTTTATCGCCGGGACTAGCGGGAGAGACCCAGTACTTC.

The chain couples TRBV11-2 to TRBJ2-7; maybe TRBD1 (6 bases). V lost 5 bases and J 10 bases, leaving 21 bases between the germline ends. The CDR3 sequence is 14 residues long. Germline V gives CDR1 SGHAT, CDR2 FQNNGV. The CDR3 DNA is TGTGCCAGCAGCCTCCGGGACACCAGAGGGGCCCAGTACTTC. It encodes CASSLRDTRGAQYF.

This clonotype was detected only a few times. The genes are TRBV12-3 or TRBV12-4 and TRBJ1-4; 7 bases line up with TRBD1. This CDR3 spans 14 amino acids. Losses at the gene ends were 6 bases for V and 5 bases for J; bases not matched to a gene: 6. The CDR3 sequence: CASRTDRANEKLFF. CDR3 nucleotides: TGTGCCAGCAGGACCGACAGGGCGAATGAAAAACTGTTTTTT.

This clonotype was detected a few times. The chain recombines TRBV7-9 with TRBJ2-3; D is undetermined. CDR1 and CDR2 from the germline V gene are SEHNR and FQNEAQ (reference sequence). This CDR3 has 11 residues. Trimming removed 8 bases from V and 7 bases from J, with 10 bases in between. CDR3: CASSDSNTQYF. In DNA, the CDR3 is TGTGCCAGCTCAGATTCAAATACGCAGTATTTT.

The CDR3 reads CASSQDPYNTGELFF. In DNA form, the CDR3 reads TGCGCCAGCAGCCAAGACCCCTATAACACCGGGGAGCTGTTTTTT. The chain uses TRBV4-3 and TRBJ2-2; no firm D call. The CDR3 sequence is 15 residues long. The germline V gene encodes CDR1 LGHNA and CDR2 YSLEER. Trimming took off 0 bases at V and 2 bases at J, with 7 bases between the two ends.

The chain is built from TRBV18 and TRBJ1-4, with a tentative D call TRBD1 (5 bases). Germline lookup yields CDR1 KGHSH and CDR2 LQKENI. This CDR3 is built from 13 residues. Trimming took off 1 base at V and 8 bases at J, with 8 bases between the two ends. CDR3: CASSPQGREKLFF. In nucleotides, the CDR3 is TGTGCCAGCTCACCACAGGGACGGGAAAAACTGTTTTTT.

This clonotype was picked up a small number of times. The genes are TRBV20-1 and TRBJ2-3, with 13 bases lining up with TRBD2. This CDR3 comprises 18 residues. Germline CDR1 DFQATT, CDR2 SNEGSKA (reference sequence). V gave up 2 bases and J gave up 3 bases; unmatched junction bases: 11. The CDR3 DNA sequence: TGCAGTGCTAGATCCAGACTAGCGGGGGGCTTGTTAACAGATACGCAGTATTTT. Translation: CSARSRLAGGLLTDTQYF.

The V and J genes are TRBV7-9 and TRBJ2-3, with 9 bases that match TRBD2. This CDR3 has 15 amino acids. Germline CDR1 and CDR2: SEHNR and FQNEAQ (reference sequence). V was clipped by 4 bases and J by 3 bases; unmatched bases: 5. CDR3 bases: TGTGCCAGCAGCTACGGGCTAGCGGGGACAGATACGCAGTATTTT. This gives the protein CASSYGLAGTDTQYF.